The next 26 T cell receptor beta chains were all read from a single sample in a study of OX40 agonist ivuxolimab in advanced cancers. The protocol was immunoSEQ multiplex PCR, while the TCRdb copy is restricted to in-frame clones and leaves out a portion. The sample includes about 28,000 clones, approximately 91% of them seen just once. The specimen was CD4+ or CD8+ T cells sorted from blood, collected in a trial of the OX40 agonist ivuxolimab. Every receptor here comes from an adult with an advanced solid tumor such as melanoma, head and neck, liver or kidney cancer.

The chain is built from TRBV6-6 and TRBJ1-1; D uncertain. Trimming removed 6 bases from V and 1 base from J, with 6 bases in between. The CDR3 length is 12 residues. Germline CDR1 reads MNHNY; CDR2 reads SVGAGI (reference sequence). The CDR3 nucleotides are TGTGCCAGCAGGGATAAGAACACTGAAGCTTTCTTT. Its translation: CASRDKNTEAFF.

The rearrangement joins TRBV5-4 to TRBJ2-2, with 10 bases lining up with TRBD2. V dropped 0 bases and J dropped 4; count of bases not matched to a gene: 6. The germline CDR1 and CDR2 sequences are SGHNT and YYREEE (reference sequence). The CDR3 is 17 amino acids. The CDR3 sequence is CASSLAPSGSRTGELFF. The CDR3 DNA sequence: TGTGCCAGCAGCTTGGCGCCTAGCGGGAGTCGCACCGGGGAGCTGTTTTTT.

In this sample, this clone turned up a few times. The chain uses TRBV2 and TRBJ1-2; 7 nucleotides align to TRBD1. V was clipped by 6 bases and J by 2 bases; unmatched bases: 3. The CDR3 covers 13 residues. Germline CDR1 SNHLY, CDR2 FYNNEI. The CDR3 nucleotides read TGTGCCAGCAGAGGACAGGACAACTATGGCTACACCTTC. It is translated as CASRGQDNYGYTF.

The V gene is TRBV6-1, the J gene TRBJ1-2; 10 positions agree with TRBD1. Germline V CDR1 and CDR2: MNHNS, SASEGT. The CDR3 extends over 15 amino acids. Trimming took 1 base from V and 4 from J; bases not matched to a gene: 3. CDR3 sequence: CASSEGWTGGYGYTF. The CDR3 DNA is TGTGCCAGCAGTGAAGGTTGGACAGGGGGCTATGGCTACACCTTC.

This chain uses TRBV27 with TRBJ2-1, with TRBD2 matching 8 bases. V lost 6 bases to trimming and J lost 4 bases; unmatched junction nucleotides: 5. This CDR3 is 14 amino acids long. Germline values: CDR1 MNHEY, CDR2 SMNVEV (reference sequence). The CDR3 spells CASSLLAEYNEQFF. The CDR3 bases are TGTGCCAGCAGCTTACTAGCGGAATACAATGAGCAGTTCTTC.

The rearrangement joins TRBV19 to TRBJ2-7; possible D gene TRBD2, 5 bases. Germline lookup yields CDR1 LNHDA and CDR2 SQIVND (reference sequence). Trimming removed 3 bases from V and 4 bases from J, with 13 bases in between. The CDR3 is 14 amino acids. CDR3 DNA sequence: TGTGCCAGTAGTATGTTTGGGGAGCCATACGAGCAGTACTTC. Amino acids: CASSMFGEPYEQYF.

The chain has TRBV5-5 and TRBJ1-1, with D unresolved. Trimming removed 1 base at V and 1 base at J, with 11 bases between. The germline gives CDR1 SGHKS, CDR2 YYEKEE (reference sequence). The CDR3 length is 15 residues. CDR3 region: CASSLRVGRNTEAFF. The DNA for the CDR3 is TGTGCCAGCAGCTTGCGCGTAGGGAGGAACACTGAAGCTTTCTTT.

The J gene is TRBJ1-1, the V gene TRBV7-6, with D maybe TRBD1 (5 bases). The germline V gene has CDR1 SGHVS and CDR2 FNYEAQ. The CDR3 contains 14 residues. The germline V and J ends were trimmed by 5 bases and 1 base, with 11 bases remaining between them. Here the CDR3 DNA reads TGTGCCAGCAGCGCTGGACACTCGAACACTGAAGCTTTCTTT. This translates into CASSAGHSNTEAFF.

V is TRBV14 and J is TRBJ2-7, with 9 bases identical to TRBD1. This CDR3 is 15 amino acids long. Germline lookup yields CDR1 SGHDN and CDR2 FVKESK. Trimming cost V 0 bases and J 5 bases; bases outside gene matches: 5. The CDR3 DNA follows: TGTGCCAGCAGCCAAGAGGGCACAGGGGGCCACGAGCAGTACTTC. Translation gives CASSQEGTGGHEQYF. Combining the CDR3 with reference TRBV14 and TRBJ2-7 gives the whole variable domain EAGVTQFPSHSVIEKGQTVTLRCDPISGHDNLYWYRRVMGKEIKFLLHFVKESKQDESGMPNNRFLAERTGGTYSTLKVQPAELEDSGVYFCASSQEGTGGHEQYFGPGTRLTVT.

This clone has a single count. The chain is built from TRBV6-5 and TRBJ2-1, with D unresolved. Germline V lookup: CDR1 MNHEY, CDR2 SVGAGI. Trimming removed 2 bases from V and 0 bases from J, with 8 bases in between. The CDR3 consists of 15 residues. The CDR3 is CASSYGMSSYNEQFF. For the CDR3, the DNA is TGTGCCAGCAGTTACGGAATGAGCTCCTACAATGAGCAGTTCTTC.

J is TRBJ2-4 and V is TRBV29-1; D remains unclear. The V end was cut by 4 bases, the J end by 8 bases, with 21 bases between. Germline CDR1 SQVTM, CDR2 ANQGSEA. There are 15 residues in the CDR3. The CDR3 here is CSVVEVESAVDIQYF. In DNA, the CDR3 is TGCAGCGTTGTTGAGGTGGAGAGCGCCGTAGACATTCAGTACTTC.

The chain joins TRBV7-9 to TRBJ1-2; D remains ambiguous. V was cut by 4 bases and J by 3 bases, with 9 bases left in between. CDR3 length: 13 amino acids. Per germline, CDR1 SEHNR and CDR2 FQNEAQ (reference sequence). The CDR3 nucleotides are TGTGCCAGCAGCTCTGCTGGATACTATGGCTACACCTTC. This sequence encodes CASSSAGYYGYTF.

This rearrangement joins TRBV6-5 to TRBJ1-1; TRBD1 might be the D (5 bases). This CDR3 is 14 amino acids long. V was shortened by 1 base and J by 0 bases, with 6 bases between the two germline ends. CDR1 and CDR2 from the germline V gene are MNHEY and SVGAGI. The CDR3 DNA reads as TGTGCCAGCAGTTACTTGGGGGTGAACACTGAAGCTTTCTTT. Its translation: CASSYLGVNTEAFF.

CDR3 region: CASSSTEDSYNEQFF. The CDR3 DNA is TGTGCCAGCAGCTCGACAGAGGACTCCTACAATGAGCAGTTCTTC. The gene calls are TRBV7-9 and TRBJ2-1; TRBD1 might be the D (5 bases). Trimming took 4 bases from V and 0 from J, leaving 10 bases between them. This CDR3 has 15 amino acids. The germline V gene encodes CDR1 SEHNR and CDR2 FQNEAQ (reference sequence).

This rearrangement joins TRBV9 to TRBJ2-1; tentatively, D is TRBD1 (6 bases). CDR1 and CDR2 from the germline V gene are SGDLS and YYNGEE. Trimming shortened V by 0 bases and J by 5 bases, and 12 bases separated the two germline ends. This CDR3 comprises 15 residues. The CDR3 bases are TGTGCCAGCAGCGTAGGACAGGTTGGAGACAATGAGCAGTTCTTC. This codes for CASSVGQVGDNEQFF.

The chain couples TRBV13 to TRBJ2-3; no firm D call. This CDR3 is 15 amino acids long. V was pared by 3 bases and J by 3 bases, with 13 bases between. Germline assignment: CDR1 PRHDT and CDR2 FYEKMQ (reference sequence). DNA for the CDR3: TGTGCCAGCAGCTTGGGGTACATTTCAACAGATACGCAGTATTTT. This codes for CASSLGYISTDTQYF.

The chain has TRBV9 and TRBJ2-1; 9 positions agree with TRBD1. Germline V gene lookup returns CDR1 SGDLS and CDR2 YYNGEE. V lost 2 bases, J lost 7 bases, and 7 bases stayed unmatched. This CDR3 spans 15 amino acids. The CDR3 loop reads CASSVGTGLSNEQFF. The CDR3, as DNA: TGTGCCAGCAGCGTCGGGACAGGGCTTTCAAATGAGCAGTTCTTC.

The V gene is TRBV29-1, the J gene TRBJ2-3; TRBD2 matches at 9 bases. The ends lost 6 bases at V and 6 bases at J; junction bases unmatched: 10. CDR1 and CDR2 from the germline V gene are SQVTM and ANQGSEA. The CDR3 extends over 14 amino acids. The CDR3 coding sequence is TGCAGCGTGGGACTAGCCGGCTGGGAGGATACGCAGTATTTT. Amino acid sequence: CSVGLAGWEDTQYF.

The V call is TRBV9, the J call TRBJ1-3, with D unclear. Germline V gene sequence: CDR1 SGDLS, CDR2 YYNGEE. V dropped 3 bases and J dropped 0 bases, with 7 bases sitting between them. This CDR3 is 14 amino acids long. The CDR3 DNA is TGTGCCAGCAGCGAAATGAGCTCTGGAAACACCATATATTTT. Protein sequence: CASSEMSSGNTIYF.

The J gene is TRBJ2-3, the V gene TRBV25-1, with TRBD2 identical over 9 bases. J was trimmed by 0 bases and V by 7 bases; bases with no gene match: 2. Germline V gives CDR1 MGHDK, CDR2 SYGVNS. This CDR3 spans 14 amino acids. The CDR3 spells CASTSGGSTDTQYF. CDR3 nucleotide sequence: TGTGCCAGCACCAGCGGGGGGAGCACAGATACGCAGTATTTT.

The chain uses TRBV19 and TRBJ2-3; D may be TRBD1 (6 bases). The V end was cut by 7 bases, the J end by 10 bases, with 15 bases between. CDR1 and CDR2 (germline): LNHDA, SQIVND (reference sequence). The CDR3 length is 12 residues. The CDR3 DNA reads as TGTGCCAGTAACCTCGGACAGTTGCCGCAGTATTTT. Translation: CASNLGQLPQYF.

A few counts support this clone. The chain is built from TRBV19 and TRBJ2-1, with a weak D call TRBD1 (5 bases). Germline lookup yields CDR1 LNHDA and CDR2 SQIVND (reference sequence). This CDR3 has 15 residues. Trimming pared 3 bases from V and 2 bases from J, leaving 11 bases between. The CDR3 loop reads CASSMGPNAYNEQFF. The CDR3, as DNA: TGTGCCAGTAGTATGGGGCCAAATGCCTACAATGAGCAGTTCTTC.

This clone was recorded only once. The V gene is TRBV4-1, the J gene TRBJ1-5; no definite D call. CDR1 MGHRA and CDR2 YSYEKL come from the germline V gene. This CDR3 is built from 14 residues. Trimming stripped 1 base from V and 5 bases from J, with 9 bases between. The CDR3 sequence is CASSQALWDQPQHF. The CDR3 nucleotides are TGCGCCAGCAGCCAAGCTCTTTGGGATCAGCCCCAGCATTTT.

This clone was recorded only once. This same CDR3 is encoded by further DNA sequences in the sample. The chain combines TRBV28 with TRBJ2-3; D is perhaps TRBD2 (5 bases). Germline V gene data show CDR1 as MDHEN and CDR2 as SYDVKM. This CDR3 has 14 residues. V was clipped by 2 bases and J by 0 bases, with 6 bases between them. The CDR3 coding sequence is TGTGCCAGCAGTTTAGCGGGTAGCACAGATACGCAGTATTTT. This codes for CASSLAGSTDTQYF.

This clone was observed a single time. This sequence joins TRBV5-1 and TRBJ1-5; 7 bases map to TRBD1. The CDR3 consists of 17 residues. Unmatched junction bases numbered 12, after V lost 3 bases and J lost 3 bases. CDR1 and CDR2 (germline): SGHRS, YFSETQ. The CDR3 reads CASSSKSRQGNNQPQHF. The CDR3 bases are TGCGCCAGCAGCTCAAAGTCCCGACAGGGTAACAATCAGCCCCAGCATTTT.

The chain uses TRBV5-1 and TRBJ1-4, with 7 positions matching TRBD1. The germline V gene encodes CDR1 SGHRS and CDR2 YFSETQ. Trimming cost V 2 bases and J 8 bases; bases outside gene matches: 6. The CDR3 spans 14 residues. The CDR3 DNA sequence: TGCGCCAGCAGCTTAAACAGGGGACGCGAAAAACTGTTTTTT. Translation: CASSLNRGREKLFF.